This TCR beta chain was captured by sequencing in a study of blood T cell repertoires in COVID-19. Study context: The cDNA or gDNA used as material had been derived from T cells, B-cell-depleted T cells, or PBMCs.

Germline V gene sequence: CDR1 LNHNV, CDR2 YYDKDF (reference sequence). The CDR3 is made up of 18 amino acids. Trimming removed 0 bases from V and 4 bases from J, with 19 bases in between. Some clones are missing from TCRdb's copy, which holds only in-frame ones; the method was immunoSEQ multiplex PCR. The sample contains about 500,000 clones, roughly 87% of which appear only once. This sequence was found in a woman younger than 30 who had recovered from COVID-19. This chain uses TRBV15 with TRBJ2-4; D remains unclear. The sequencing input was PBMCs or T cells enriched from blood (not recorded which). CDR3 nucleotides: TGTGCCACCAGCAGAGATCCCCAACAGTATGATGCGAAAAACATTCAGTACTTC. This gives the protein CATSRDPQQYDAKNIQYF.